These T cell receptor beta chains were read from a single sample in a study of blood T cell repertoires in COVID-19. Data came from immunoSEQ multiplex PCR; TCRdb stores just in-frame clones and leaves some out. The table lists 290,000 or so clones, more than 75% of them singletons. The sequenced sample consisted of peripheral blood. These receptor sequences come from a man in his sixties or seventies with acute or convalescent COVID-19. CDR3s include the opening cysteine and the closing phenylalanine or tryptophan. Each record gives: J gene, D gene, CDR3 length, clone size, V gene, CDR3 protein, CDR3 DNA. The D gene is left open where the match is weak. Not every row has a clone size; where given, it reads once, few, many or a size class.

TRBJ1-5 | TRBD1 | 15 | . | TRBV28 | CASRLHRGSNQPQHF | TGTGCCAGCAGGCTTCACAGGGGAAGCAATCAGCCCCAGCATTTT
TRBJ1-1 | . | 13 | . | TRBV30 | CAWSATENTEAFF | TGTGCCTGGAGCGCCACAGAGAACACTGAAGCTTTCTTT
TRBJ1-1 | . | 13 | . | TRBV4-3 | CASSHAGNTEAFF | TGCGCCAGCAGCCATGCAGGAAACACTGAAGCTTTCTTT
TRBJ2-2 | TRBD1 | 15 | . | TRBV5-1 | CASIRDSFNTGELFF | TGCGCCAGCATCAGGGACAGCTTCAACACCGGGGAGCTGTTTTTT
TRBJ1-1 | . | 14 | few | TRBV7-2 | CASSLDGGAPEAFF | TGTGCCAGCAGCTTAGACGGGGGGGCCCCTGAAGCTTTCTTT
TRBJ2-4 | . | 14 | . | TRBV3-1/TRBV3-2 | CASSHWGSWYIQYF | TGTGCCAGCAGCCATTGGGGCTCGTGGTACATTCAGTACTTC
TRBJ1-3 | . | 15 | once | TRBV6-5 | CASSYMQASGNTIYF | TGTGCCAGCAGTTACATGCAGGCCTCTGGAAACACCATATATTTT
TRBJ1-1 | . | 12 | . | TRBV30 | CAWTSSDTEAFF | TGTGCCTGGACCTCATCGGACACTGAAGCTTTCTTT
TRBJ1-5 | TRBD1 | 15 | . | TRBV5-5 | CASRHTGDNNQPQHF | TGTGCCAGCAGGCATACAGGGGACAACAATCAGCCCCAGCATTTT
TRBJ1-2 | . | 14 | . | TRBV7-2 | CASSPRTADYGYTF | TGTGCCAGCAGCCCCAGGACAGCGGACTATGGCTACACCTTC
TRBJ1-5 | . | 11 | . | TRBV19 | CASSIWGDLYF | TGTGCCAGTAGTATATGGGGGGACCTATATTTT
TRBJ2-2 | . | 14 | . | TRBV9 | CASSAGEWAGELFF | TGTGCCAGCAGCGCAGGGGAGTGGGCCGGGGAGCTGTTTTTT
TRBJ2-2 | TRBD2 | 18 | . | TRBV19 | CASRPGVAGGLITGELFF | TGTGCCAGTAGGCCCGGGGTAGCGGGGGGACTGATCACCGGGGAGCTGTTTTTT
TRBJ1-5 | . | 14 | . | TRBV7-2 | CASSLNRANQPQHF | TGTGCCAGCAGCCTCAACAGGGCCAATCAGCCCCAGCATTTT
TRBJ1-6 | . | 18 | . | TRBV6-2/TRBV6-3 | CASSARGSTSSYNSPLHF | TGTGCCAGCAGTGCCCGGGGAAGCACTAGCTCCTATAATTCACCCCTCCACTTT
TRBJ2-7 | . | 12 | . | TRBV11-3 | CASSSQGSEQYF | TGTGCCAGCAGCTCACAGGGAAGCGAGCAGTACTTC
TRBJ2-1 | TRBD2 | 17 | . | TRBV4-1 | CASSQDLLAGSYNEQFF | TGCGCCAGCAGCCAAGACCTCCTAGCGGGGTCCTACAATGAGCAGTTCTTC
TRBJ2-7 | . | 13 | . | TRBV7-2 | CASSSGVSYEQYF | TGTGCCAGCAGCTCCGGGGTCAGCTACGAGCAGTACTTC
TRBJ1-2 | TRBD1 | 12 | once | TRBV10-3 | CATTDRGYGYTF | TGTGCCACCACCGACAGGGGATATGGCTACACCTTC
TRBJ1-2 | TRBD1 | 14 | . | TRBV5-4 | CASSLAGGVRGYTF | TGTGCCAGCAGCTTAGCAGGGGGCGTTAGAGGCTACACCTTC
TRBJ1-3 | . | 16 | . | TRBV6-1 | CASSEAGLISGNTIYF | TGTGCCAGCAGTGAAGCAGGACTGATCTCTGGAAACACCATATATTTT
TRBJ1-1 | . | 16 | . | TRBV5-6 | CASSRAGSGTHTEAFF | TGTGCCAGCAGCCGCGCGGGATCAGGGACTCACACTGAAGCTTTCTTT
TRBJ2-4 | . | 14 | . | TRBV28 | CASTTGGPQNIQYF | TGTGCCAGCACCACCGGGGGGCCTCAAAACATTCAGTACTTC
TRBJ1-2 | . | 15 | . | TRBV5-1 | CASSVGVGTFHGYTF | TGCGCCAGCAGCGTCGGGGTGGGGACATTTCACGGCTACACCTTC
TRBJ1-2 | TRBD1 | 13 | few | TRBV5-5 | CASSLGQGYDYTF | TGTGCCAGCAGCTTGGGACAGGGCTATGACTACACCTTC
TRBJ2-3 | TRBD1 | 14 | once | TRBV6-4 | CASSEQGGTDTQYF | TGTGCCAGCAGTGAACAGGGGGGCACAGATACGCAGTATTTT
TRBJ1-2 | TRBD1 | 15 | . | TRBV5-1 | CASRGGTGGFYGYTF | TGCGCCAGCAGGGGAGGGACAGGTGGATTCTATGGCTACACCTTC
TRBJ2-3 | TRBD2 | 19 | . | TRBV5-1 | CASSFRTSGGPVRTDTQYF | TGCGCCAGCAGCTTTCGCACTAGCGGGGGACCGGTACGCACAGATACGCAGTATTTT
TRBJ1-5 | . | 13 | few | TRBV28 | CASSLLADQPQHF | TGTGCCAGCAGTTTATTGGCTGATCAGCCCCAGCATTTT
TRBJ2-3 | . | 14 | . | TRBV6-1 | CASSEKGGKDTQYF | TGTGCCAGCAGTGAAAAAGGAGGTAAAGATACGCAGTATTTT
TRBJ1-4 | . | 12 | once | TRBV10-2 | CASSESWGELFF | TGCGCCAGCAGTGAGAGCTGGGGGGAACTGTTTTTT
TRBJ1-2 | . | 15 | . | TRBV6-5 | CASSYSIDSYYGYTF | TGTGCCAGCAGTTACTCTATCGACAGCTACTATGGCTACACCTTC
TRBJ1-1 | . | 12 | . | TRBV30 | CAWQYGGPEAFF | TGTGCCTGGCAGTATGGGGGCCCTGAAGCTTTCTTT
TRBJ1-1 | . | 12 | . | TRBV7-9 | CASSFISTEAFF | TGTGCCAGCAGTTTTATTAGCACTGAAGCTTTCTTT
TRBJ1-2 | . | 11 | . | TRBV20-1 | CSARDPQGDTF | TGCAGTGCTAGAGATCCGCAGGGTGACACCTTC
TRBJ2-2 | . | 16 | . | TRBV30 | CAWSYRDTANTGELFF | TGTGCCTGGAGTTACCGGGACACGGCGAACACCGGGGAGCTGTTTTTT
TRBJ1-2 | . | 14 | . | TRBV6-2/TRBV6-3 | CASSYNANPEGYTF | TGTGCCAGCAGTTACAACGCAAACCCTGAGGGCTACACCTTC
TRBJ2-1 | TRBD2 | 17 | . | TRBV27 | CASSSGPLAGAHNEQFF | TGTGCCAGCAGTTCCGGACCTCTAGCGGGAGCCCACAATGAGCAGTTCTTC
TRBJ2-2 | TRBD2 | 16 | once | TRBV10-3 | CAISESLAGGPGELFF | TGTGCCATCAGTGAGTCGCTAGCGGGAGGCCCCGGGGAGCTGTTTTTT
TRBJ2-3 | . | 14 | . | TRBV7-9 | CASSPQASTDTQYF | TGTGCCAGCAGCCCCCAGGCTAGCACAGATACGCAGTATTTT
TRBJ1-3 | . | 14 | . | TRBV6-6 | CASSFRSSGNTIYF | TGTGCCAGCAGTTTCCGGTCAAGTGGAAACACCATATATTTT
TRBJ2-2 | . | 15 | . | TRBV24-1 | CATSDPDSYTGELFF | TGTGCCACCAGTGATCCGGACAGCTACACCGGGGAGCTGTTTTTT
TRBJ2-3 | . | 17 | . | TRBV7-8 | CASSLETPQYHTDTQYF | TGTGCCAGCAGCTTAGAGACACCTCAATACCACACAGATACGCAGTATTTT
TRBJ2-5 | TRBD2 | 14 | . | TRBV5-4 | CASSLGGGGETQYF | TGTGCCAGCAGCTTGGGCGGGGGTGGAGAGACCCAGTACTTC
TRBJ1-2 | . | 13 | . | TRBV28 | CASSTDVNYGYTF | TGTGCCAGCAGCACAGACGTCAACTATGGCTACACCTTC
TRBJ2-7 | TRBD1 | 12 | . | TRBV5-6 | CASSLGQGARYF | TGTGCCAGCAGCTTGGGACAGGGGGCACGGTACTTC
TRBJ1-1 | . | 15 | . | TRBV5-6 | CASSLGGRRGTEAFF | TGTGCCAGCAGCTTGGGGGGCCGAAGGGGGACTGAAGCTTTCTTT
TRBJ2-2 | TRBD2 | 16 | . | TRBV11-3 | CASSLETSSYAGELFF | TGTGCCAGCAGCTTAGAGACTAGCTCTTACGCCGGGGAGCTGTTTTTT
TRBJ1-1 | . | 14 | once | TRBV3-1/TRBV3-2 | CASSQVLPNTEAFF | TGTGCCAGCAGCCAAGTTCTTCCGAACACTGAAGCTTTCTTT
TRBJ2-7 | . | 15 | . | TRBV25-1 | CASSERAAEDYEQYF | TGTGCCAGCAGTGAACGGGCAGCGGAGGACTACGAGCAGTACTTC
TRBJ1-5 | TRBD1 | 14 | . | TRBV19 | CASSKQGGNQPQHF | TGTGCCAGTAGTAAACAGGGGGGGAATCAGCCCCAGCATTTT
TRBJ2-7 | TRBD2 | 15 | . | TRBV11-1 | CASSFSSGGQYEQYF | TGTGCCAGCAGCTTCTCTAGCGGGGGCCAATACGAGCAGTACTTC
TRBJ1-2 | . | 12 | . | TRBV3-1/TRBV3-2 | CASSQSDYGYTF | TGTGCCAGCAGCCAGTCCGACTATGGCTACACCTTC
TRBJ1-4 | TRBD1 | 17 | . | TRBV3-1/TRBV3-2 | CASSQYGQGQGNEKLFF | TGTGCCAGCAGCCAGTACGGTCAGGGACAGGGTAATGAAAAACTGTTTTTT
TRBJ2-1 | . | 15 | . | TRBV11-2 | CASSLAFNSYNEQFF | TGTGCCAGCAGCCTGGCTTTCAACTCCTACAATGAGCAGTTCTTC
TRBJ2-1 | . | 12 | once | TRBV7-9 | CASSLLADEQFF | TGTGCCAGCAGCTTACTGGCGGATGAGCAGTTCTTC
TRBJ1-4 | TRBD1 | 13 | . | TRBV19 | CASGTVVNEKLFF | TGTGCCAGTGGGACAGTCGTTAATGAAAAACTGTTTTTT
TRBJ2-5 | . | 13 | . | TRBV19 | CASSIGRGETQYF | TGTGCCAGTAGTATTGGGCGGGGAGAGACCCAGTACTTC
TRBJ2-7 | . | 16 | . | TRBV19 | CARTRGWLALPYEQYF | TGTGCCAGAACCAGAGGCTGGCTAGCCCTTCCCTACGAGCAGTACTTC